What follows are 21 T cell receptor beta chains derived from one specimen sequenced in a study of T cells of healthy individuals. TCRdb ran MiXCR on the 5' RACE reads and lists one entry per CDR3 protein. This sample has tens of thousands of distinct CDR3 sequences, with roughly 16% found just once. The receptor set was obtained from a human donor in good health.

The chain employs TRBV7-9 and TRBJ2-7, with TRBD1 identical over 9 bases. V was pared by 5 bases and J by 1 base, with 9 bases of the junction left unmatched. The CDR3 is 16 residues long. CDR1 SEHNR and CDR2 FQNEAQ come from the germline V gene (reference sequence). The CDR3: CASSILPGQGSYEQYF. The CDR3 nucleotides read TGTGCCAGCAGCATTTTACCGGGACAGGGTTCCTACGAGCAGTACTTC.

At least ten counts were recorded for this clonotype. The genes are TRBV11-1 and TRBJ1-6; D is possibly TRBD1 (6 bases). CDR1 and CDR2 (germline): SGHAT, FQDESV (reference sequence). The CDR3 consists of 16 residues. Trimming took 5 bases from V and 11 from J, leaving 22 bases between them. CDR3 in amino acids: CASSLPEGGRLPPLHF. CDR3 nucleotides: TGTGCCAGCAGCCTTCCCGAGGGGGGTCGCCTCCCACCCCTCCACTTT.

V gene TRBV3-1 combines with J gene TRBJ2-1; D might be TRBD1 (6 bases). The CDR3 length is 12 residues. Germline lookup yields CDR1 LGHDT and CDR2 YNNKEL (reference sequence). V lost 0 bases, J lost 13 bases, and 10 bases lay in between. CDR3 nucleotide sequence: TGTGCCAGCAGCCAAGAACAGGGTTTTCAGTTCTTC. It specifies CASSQEQGFQFF.

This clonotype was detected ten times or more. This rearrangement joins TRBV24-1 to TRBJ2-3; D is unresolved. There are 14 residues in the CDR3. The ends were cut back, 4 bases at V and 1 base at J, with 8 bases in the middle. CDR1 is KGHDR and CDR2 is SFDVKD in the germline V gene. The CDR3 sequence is CATSEGVGTDTQYF. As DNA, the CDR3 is TGTGCCACCAGTGAAGGAGTGGGCACAGATACGCAGTATTTT.

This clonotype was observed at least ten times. Written as DNA, the CDR3 is TGTGCCAGCAGCCCTAGGGCACCCTACTACGAGCAGTACTTC. This gives the protein CASSPRAPYYEQYF. The chain recombines TRBV27 with TRBJ2-7, with unresolved D. From germline, CDR1 is MNHEY and CDR2 SMNVEV (reference sequence). The CDR3 covers 14 residues. Between the trimmed V and J ends, which lost 6 bases and 3 bases, there was a span of 15 bases.

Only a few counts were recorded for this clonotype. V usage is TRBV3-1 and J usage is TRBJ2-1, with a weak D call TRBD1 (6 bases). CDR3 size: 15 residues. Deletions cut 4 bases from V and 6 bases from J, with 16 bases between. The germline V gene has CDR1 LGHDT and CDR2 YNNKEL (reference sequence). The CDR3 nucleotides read TGTGCCAGCAGCCCAGGGGCTAGCCAGTTCAATGAGCAGTTCTTC. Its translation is CASSPGASQFNEQFF.

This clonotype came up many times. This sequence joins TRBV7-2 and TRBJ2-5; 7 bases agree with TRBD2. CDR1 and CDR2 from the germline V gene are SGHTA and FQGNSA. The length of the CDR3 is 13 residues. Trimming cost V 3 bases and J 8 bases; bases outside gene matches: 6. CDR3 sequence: CASSFRRGSTQYF. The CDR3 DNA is TGTGCCAGCAGCTTCCGGCGGGGGAGCACCCAGTACTTC.

Here the CDR3 reads CSATRDRDTGELFF. For the CDR3, the DNA is TGCAGTGCTACGCGGGATAGGGACACCGGGGAGCTGTTTTTT. V is TRBV20-1 and J is TRBJ2-2; possibly TRBD2 for D (6 bases). CDR1 and CDR2 (germline): DFQATT, SNEGSKA (reference sequence). The length of the CDR3 is 14 residues. Trimming stripped 4 bases from V and 3 bases from J, with 12 bases between.

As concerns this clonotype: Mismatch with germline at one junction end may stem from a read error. The CDR3 DNA reads as TGTGACAGCAGGGTGGGACAAATCTACGAGCAGTACTTC. Protein sequence: CDSRVGQIYEQYF. The chain carries TRBV6-5 and TRBJ2-7, with a weak D call TRBD1 (6 bases). CDR1 is MNHEY and CDR2 is SVGAGI in the germline V gene. This CDR3 has 13 amino acids.

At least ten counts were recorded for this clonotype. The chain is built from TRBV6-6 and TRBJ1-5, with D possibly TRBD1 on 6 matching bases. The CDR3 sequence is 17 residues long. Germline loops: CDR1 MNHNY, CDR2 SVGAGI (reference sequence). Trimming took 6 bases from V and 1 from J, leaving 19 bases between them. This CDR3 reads CASRPGRGRGSNQPQHF. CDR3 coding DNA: TGTGCCAGCAGGCCGGGGAGGGGGAGAGGGAGCAATCAGCCCCAGCATTTT.

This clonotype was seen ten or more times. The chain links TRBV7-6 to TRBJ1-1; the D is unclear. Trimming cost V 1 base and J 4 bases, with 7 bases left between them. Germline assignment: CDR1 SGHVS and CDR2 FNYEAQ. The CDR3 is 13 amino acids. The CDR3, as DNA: TGTGCCAGCAGCTTAGGGCAGAGCACTGAAGCTTTCTTT. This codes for CASSLGQSTEAFF. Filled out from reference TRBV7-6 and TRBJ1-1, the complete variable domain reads GAGVSQSPRYKVTKRGQDVALRCDPISGHVSLYWYRQALGQGPEFLTYFNYEAQQDKSGLPNDRFSAERPEGSISTLTIQRTEQRDSAMYRCASSLGQSTEAFFGQGTRLTVV.

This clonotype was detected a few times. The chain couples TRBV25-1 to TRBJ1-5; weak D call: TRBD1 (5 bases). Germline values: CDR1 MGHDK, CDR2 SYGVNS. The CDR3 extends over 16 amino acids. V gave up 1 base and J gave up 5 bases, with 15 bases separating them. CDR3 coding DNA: TGTGCCAGCAGTGAATCGGGAGGAGGGGTAGATCAGCCCCAGCATTTT. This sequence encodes CASSESGGGVDQPQHF.

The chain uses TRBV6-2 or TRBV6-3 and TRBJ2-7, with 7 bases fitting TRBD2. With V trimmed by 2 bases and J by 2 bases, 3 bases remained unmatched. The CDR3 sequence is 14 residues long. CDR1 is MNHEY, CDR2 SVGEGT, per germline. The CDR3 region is CASSYGLVAYEQYF. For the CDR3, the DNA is TGTGCCAGCAGTTACGGACTAGTTGCCTACGAGCAGTACTTC.

DNA for the CDR3: TGTGCCAGTACCGGCGACGGGTCGACAGGGGACTATGGCTACACCTTC. It yields the protein CASTGDGSTGDYGYTF. The gene calls are TRBV19 and TRBJ1-2; TRBD1 agrees at 8 bases. Germline lookup yields CDR1 LNHDA and CDR2 SQIVND (reference sequence). CDR3 length: 16 amino acids. V trimming: 7 bases; J trimming: 3 bases; junction bases outside the gene matches: 13.

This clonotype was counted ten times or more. The CDR3 loop reads CASSLAGSGLSSYEQYF. The CDR3 DNA reads TGTGCCAGCAGCTTAGCAGGTAGCGGGCTCAGCTCCTACGAGCAGTACTTC. V and J are TRBV7-9 and TRBJ2-7, with TRBD2 identical over 7 bases. This CDR3 has 17 amino acids. Germline CDR1 and CDR2: SEHNR and FQNEAQ (reference sequence). The J segment lost 0 bases and the V segment lost 0 bases, leaving 8 bases of the junction unmatched.

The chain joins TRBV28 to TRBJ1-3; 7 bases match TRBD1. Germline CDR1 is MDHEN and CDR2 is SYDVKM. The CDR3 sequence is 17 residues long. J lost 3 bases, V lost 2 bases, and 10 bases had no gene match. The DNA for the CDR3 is TGTGCCAGCAGTTTAATGGGGATACAGGGGAGTGGAAACACCATATATTTT. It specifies CASSLMGIQGSGNTIYF.

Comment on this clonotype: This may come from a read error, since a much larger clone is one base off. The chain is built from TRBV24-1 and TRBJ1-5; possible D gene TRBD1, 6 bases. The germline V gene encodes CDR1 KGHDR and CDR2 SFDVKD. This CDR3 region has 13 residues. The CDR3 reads CATSDNDRQPQNF. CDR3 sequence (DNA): TGTGCCACCAGTGACAACGACAGGCAGCCCCAGAATTTT.

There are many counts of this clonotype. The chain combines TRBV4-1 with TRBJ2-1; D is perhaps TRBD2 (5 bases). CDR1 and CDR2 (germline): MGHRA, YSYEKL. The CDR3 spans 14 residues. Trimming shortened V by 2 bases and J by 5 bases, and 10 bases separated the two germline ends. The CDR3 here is CASSQFGVNNEQFF. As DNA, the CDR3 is TGCGCCAGCAGCCAATTCGGGGTCAACAATGAGCAGTTCTTC.

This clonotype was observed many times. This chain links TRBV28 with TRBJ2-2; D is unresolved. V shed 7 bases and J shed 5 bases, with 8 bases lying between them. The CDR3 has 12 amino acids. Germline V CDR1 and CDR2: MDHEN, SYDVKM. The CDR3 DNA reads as TGTGCCAGCAAAACGCTAACCGGGGAGCTGTTTTTT. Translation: CASKTLTGELFF.

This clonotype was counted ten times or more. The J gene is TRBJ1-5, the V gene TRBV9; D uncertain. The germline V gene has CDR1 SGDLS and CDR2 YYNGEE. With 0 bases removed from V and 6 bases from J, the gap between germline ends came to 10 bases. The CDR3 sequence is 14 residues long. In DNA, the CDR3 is TGTGCCAGCAGCGTAGGCGTGGGTGGTCAGCCCCAGCATTTT. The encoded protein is CASSVGVGGQPQHF. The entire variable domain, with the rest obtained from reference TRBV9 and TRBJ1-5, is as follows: DSGVTQTPKHLITATGQRVTLRCSPRSGDLSVYWYQQSLDQGLQFLIQYYNGEERAKGNILERFSAQQFPDLHSELNLSSLELGDSALYFCASSVGVGGQPQHFGDGTRLSIL.

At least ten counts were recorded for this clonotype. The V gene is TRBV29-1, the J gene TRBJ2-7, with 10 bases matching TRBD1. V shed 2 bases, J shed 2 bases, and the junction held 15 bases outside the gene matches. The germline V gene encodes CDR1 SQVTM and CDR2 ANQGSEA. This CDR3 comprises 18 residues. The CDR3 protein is CSVENGPGTGARTYEQYF. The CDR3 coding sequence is TGCAGCGTTGAAAACGGGCCCGGGACAGGGGCCCGTACCTACGAGCAGTACTTC.